This paragraph covers one TCR beta chain sequence. Its antigen is not known. The data were obtained in a study of T cells expressing NK-cell markers. Overall study: Underlying the TCR beta repertoires were sorted CD3+CD56+NKG2C+, CD3+CD56+NKG2C- and CD3+CD56-NKG2C+ T cells.

The CDR3 is 17 amino acids. In germline, CDR1 is SGHVS, CDR2 FQNEAQ. TCRdb reprocessed the 5' RACE reads and keeps a single row for each CDR3 protein, giving no DNA. The table gives 500,000 to 600,000 distinct CDR3 sequences; the top ten clones make up approximately 4% of it. Study outcomes and limitations: A handful of donors showed these clonotypes also leading the CD3+CD56-NKG2C+ fraction.

This rearrangement joins TRBV7-8 to TRBJ2-5; TCRdb's D call of TRBD2 is untestable without DNA. The sample comprised blood T cells: a sorted CD56 or NKG2C T cell subset, CD4+ or CD8+ T cells, or bulk PBMC T cells (not recorded which). The receptor's source is a man younger than 35 in good health. CDR3 residues: CASSGTSGRYSSETQYF. Variable domain in full (rest from reference TRBV7-8 and TRBJ2-5): GAGVSQSPRYKVAKRGQDVALRCDPISGHVSLFWYQQALGQGPEFLTYFQNEAQLDKSGLPSDRFFAERPEGSVSTLKIQRTQQEDSAVYLCASSGTSGRYSSETQYFGPGTRLLVL.